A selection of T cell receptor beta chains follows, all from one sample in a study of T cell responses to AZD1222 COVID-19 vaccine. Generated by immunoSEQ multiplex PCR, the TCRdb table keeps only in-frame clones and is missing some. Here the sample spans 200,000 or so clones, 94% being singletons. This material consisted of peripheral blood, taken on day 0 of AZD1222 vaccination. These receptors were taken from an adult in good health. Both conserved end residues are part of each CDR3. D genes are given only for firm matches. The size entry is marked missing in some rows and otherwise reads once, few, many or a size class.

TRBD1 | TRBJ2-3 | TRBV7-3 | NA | CASSLAGGGDTQYF | TGTGCCAGCAGCTTGGCAGGGGGCGGAGATACGCAGTATTTT
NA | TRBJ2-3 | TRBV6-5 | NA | CASSYAGSVDTQYF | TGTGCCAGCAGTTACGCGGGATCGGTAGATACGCAGTATTTT
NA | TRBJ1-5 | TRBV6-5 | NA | CASSLLGQPQHF | TGTGCCAGCAGCCTTCTGGGACAGCCCCAGCATTTT
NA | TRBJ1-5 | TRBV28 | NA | CASSPQGRGNQPQHF | TGTGCCAGCAGTCCACAGGGTCGTGGCAATCAGCCCCAGCATTTT
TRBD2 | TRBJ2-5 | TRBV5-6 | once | CASSPSAGGGETQYF | TGTGCCAGCAGCCCCTCGGCGGGAGGTGGGGAGACCCAGTACTTC
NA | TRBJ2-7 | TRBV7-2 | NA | CASSPARGYEQYF | TGTGCCAGCAGCCCGGCCAGGGGTTACGAGCAGTACTTC
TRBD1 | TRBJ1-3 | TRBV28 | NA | CASSTGGSGNTIYF | TGTGCCAGCAGCACAGGGGGCTCTGGAAACACCATATATTTT
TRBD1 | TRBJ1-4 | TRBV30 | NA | CAWSSQGRNEKLFF | TGTGCCTGGAGTTCACAGGGGCGCAATGAAAAACTGTTTTTT
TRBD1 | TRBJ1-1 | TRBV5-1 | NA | CASSARQGAGVRDTEAFF | TGCGCCAGCAGCGCCCGACAGGGGGCCGGAGTACGTGACACTGAAGCTTTCTTT
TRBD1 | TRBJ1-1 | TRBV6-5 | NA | CASSYSGQHTEAFF | TGTGCCAGCAGTTACTCGGGACAGCACACTGAAGCTTTCTTT
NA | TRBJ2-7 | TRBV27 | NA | CASSLYRSYEQYF | TGTGCCAGCAGTCTATACAGGTCCTACGAGCAGTACTTC
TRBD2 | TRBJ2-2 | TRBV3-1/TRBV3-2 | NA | CASSHSGTTGELFF | TGTGCCAGCAGCCATAGCGGGACCACCGGGGAGCTGTTTTTT
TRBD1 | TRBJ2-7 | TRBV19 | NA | CASSIAVRQGLSYEQYF | TGTGCCAGTAGTATAGCTGTCCGACAGGGCCTCTCCTACGAGCAGTACTTC
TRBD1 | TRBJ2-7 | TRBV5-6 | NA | CASSPWDRLPYEQYF | TGTGCCAGCAGCCCTTGGGACAGACTCCCCTACGAGCAGTACTTC
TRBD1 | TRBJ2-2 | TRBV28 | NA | CASSPLGQGLSGELFF | TGTGCCAGCAGCCCCCTGGGACAGGGGTTGTCCGGGGAGCTGTTTTTT
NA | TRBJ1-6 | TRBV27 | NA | CASSQIVMGSSYNSPLHF | TGTGCCAGCAGTCAGATCGTAATGGGGAGCTCCTATAATTCACCCCTCCACTTT
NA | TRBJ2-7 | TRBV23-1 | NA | CAKLDSQVCYEQYF | TGCGCCAAGTTGGACAGCCAAGTGTGCTACGAGCAGTACTTC
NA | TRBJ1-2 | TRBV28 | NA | CASSFSNYGYTF | TGTGCCAGCAGTTTCTCAAACTATGGCTACACCTTC
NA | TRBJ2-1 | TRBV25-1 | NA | CASTHGGGDEQFF | TGTGCCAGCACCCATGGGGGAGGCGATGAGCAGTTCTTC
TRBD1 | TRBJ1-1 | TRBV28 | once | CASSFGQVNTEAFF | TGTGCCAGCAGTTTCGGACAGGTAAACACTGAAGCTTTCTTT
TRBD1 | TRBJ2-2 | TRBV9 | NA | CASSMGQGASGELFF | TGTGCCAGCAGCATGGGACAGGGGGCGTCCGGGGAGCTGTTTTTT
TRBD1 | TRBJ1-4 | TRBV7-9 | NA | CASSGRWTGGNEKLFF | TGTGCCAGCAGCGGACGATGGACAGGGGGAAATGAAAAACTGTTTTTT
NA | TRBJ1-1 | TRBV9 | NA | CASSALPTGTEAFF | TGTGCCAGCAGCGCTCTGCCTACGGGGACTGAAGCTTTCTTT
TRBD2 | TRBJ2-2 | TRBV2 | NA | CASKGVTSGITGELFF | TGTGCCAGCAAGGGGGTGACTAGCGGGATAACCGGGGAGCTGTTTTTT
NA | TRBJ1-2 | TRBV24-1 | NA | CATSDPGGSYGYTF | TGTGCCACCAGTGATCCCGGCGGGTCCTATGGCTACACCTTC
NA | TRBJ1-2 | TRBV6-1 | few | CASSEGGVESYTF | TGTGCCAGCAGTGAAGGGGGGGTAGAAAGCTACACCTTC
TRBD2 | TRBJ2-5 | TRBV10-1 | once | CASSDSPGGETQYF | TGCGCCAGCAGTGACAGCCCGGGGGGAGAGACCCAGTACTTC
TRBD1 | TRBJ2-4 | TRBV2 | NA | CASKDRGPLAKNIQYF | TGTGCCAGCAAGGACAGGGGACCCTTAGCCAAAAACATTCAGTACTTC
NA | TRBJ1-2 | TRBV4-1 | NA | CASSQVGGAYGYTF | TGCGCCAGCAGCCAAGTTGGAGGGGCCTATGGCTACACCTTC
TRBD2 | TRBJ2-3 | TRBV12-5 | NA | CASGRGLAGGADTQYF | TGTGCTAGTGGCCGGGGACTAGCGGGAGGGGCAGATACGCAGTATTTT
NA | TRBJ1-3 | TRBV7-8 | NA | CASSLASGFSTGNTIYF | TGTGCCAGCAGCTTAGCATCGGGGTTCTCGACAGGAAACACCATATATTTT
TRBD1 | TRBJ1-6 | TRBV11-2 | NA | CASSLSGQGHSPLHF | TGTGCCAGCAGCCTATCGGGACAGGGTCATTCACCCCTCCACTTT
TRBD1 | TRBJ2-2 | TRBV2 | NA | CASSVGQANTGELFF | TGTGCCAGCAGTGTTGGACAGGCGAACACCGGGGAGCTGTTTTTT
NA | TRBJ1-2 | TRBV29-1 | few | CSVLPWGALGYTF | TGCAGCGTTCTCCCGTGGGGGGCGTTGGGCTACACCTTC
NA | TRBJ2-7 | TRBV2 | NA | CASSELVGGYEQYF | TGTGCCAGCAGTGAACTTGTAGGGGGCTACGAGCAGTACTTC
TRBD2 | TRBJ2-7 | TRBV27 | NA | CASSTGTSGRGFLEQYF | TGTGCCAGCAGTACAGGGACTAGCGGGAGAGGTTTTCTCGAGCAGTACTTC
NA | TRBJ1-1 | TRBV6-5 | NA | CALVGVLNTEAFF | TGTGCCTTAGTAGGGGTTTTAAACACTGAAGCTTTCTTT
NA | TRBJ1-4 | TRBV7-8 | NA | CASSQGFLNEKLFF | TGTGCCAGCAGCCAGGGGTTCCTTAATGAAAAACTGTTTTTT
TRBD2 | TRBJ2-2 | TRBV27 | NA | CASRRRAGGPHTGELFF | TGTGCCAGCAGGCGGAGGGCGGGAGGGCCCCACACCGGGGAGCTGTTTTTT
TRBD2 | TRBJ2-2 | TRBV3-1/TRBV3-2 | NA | CASSRLSGRAAGELFF | TGTGCCAGCAGCCGACTTAGCGGGAGGGCCGCCGGGGAGCTGTTTTTT
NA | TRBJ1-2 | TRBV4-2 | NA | CASSQVTGNGYTF | TGTGCCAGCAGCCAAGTAACGGGGAATGGCTACACCTTC
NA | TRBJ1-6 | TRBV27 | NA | CASSLIGGPLHF | TGTGCCAGCAGTTTAATTGGGGGCCCCCTCCACTTT
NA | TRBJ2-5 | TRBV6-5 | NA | CASRYSGTEETQYF | TGTGCCAGCAGGTATTCCGGGACGGAAGAGACCCAGTACTTC
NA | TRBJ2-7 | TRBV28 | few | CASRGGSVGSYEQYF | TGTGCCAGCAGGGGCGGTTCGGTGGGCTCCTACGAGCAGTACTTC
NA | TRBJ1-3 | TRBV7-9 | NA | CASSLREGNTIYF | TGTGCCAGCAGCTTACGCGAGGGAAACACCATATATTTT
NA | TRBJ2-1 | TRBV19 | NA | CASSRTDNYNEQFF | TGTGCCAGTAGTAGGACAGACAACTACAATGAGCAGTTCTTC
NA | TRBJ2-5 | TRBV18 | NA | CASGRQETQYF | TGTGCCAGCGGTCGACAAGAGACCCAGTACTTC
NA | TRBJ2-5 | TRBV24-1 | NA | CATSDRTGRGETQYF | TGTGCCACCAGTGACCGAACAGGACGGGGAGAGACCCAGTACTTC
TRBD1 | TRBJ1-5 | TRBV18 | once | CASSKGTGPYQPQHF | TGTGCCAGCTCGAAAGGGACAGGGCCGTATCAGCCCCAGCATTTT
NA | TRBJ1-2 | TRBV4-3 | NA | CASSQVTGAAYGYTF | TGCGCCAGCAGCCAAGTCACGGGGGCTGCCTATGGCTACACCTTC
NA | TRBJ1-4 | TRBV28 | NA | CASSFPGREKLFF | TGTGCCAGCAGTTTCCCCGGAAGGGAAAAACTGTTTTTT
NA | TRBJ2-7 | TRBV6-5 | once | CASSYSPGQSSYEQYF | TGTGCCAGCAGTTACTCGCCAGGACAGTCCTCCTACGAGCAGTACTTC
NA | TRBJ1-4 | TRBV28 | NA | CASSLWGAGATTNEKLFF | TGTGCCAGCAGTTTATGGGGAGCAGGGGCCACAACTAATGAAAAACTGTTTTTT